Below are 9 T cell receptor beta chains sequenced from a single sample in a study of CD8 T cells in Susac syndrome. The RNA, about 0.5 to 1 ug, was put through reverse transcription using random hexamers. MiXCR, applied by TCRdb to the immunoSEQ multiplex PCR reads, yields one record per CDR3 protein. The table lists about 300,000 distinct CDR3 sequences, 65% to 90% of them singletons. The material sequenced was CD8+ T cells from PBMCs. These receptors all stem from a human donor with multiple sclerosis.

Only a few counts were recorded for this clonotype. The chain combines TRBV29-1 with TRBJ2-1, with 9 bases that match TRBD2. The CDR3 is made up of 16 amino acids. Germline V gives CDR1 SQVTM, CDR2 ANQGSEA. J gave up 5 bases and V 6 bases, and 14 bases lay outside the gene matches. This chain's CDR3 is CSVLLSGRLIHNEQFF. The DNA of the CDR3 is TGCAGCGTGCTCCTGAGCGGGAGGCTGATACACAATGAGCAGTTCTTC.

This clonotype was found once. The rearrangement joins TRBV4-3 to TRBJ2-7; TRBD1 matches 11 bases. CDR1 and CDR2 from the germline V gene are LGHNA and YSLEER. J gave up 5 bases and V 1 base, and 1 base lay outside the gene matches. This CDR3 is built from 14 residues. Here the CDR3 reads CASSQGTGGNEQYF. DNA of the CDR3: TGCGCCAGCAGCCAAGGGACAGGGGGCAACGAGCAGTACTTC.

The J gene is TRBJ2-1, the V gene TRBV20-1, with TRBD2 matching 10 bases. The CDR3 totals 16 residues. With 0 bases clipped from V and 7 bases from J, the junction kept 9 bases outside the gene matches. Germline loops: CDR1 DFQATT, CDR2 SNEGSKA (reference sequence). The CDR3 region is CSARESSGSITNEQFF. In DNA, the CDR3 is TGCAGTGCTAGAGAGTCTAGCGGGAGTATTACGAATGAGCAGTTCTTC.

This clonotype was detected a few times. The chain carries TRBV6-1 and TRBJ1-1, with D possibly matching TRBD1 (5 bases). Deletions cut 6 bases from V and 0 bases from J, with 17 bases between. The CDR3 is 16 amino acids. Looked up from germline, CDR1 is MNHNS and CDR2 is SASEGT. The CDR3 sequence is CASSRSRAYMNTEAFF. CDR3 nucleotide sequence: TGTGCCAGCAGCAGGTCCAGGGCCTATATGAACACTGAAGCTTTCTTT.

This chain's CDR3 is CASSYRGLDTQYF. In nucleotides, the CDR3 is TGTGCCAGCAGTTACAGGGGGCTGGATACGCAGTATTTT. V and J are TRBV6-5 and TRBJ2-3; 7 bases line up with TRBD1. The V gene end was trimmed by 2 bases and the J gene end by 6 bases; junction bases not matched to a gene: 2. The CDR3 is 13 residues long. CDR1 is MNHEY, CDR2 SVGAGI, per germline.

This chain joins TRBV28 and TRBJ2-2; D gene uncertain. The CDR3 spans 15 residues. Germline loops: CDR1 MDHEN, CDR2 SYDVKM. V dropped 5 bases and J dropped 5 bases, with 15 bases sitting between them. The CDR3 here is CASSPRTVRTGELFF. Here the CDR3 DNA reads TGTGCCAGCAGTCCCCGGACGGTCAGAACCGGGGAGCTGTTTTTT.

The V and J genes are TRBV6-6 and TRBJ2-2; no reliable D call. Germline V CDR1 and CDR2: MNHNY, SVGAGI (reference sequence). Trimming took off 1 base at V and 5 bases at J, with 8 bases between the two ends. The CDR3 is made up of 14 amino acids. The CDR3 DNA is TGTGCCAGCAGTTACTTTGGGGATACCGGGGAGCTGTTTTTT. Amino acid sequence: CASSYFGDTGELFF.

This clonotype was detected only once. The chain is built from TRBV19 and TRBJ2-1; no reliable D call. The CDR3 loop spans 15 amino acids. Germline V CDR1 and CDR2: LNHDA, SQIVND (reference sequence). Trimming pared 6 bases from V and 0 bases from J, leaving 12 bases between. The CDR3 spells CASSILGSSYNEQFF. For the CDR3, the DNA is TGTGCCAGTAGCATATTGGGCAGCTCCTACAATGAGCAGTTCTTC.

The rearrangement joins TRBV7-2 to TRBJ2-7, with 10 bases that match TRBD2. With V trimmed by 2 bases and J by 2 bases, 9 bases remained unmatched. Germline V gives CDR1 SGHTA, CDR2 FQGNSA. This CDR3 spans 17 amino acids. The CDR3 reads CASSLWPSGSVPYEQYF. CDR3 coding DNA: TGTGCCAGCAGCTTATGGCCTAGCGGGAGTGTACCCTACGAGCAGTACTTC.